The clone carrying this T cell receptor beta chain was seen a handful of times. Its antigen is not known. This entry belongs to a study of shared clonotypes between healthy human individuals. Whole-study results and caveats: Clonotypes shared by all four sorted-subset donors had higher generation probabilities than non-shared clonotypes. Investigators collected only blood, and repertoires in tissues likely differ.

Trimming pared 4 bases from V and 2 bases from J, leaving 12 bases between. The CDR3 covers 14 residues. Germline CDR1 and CDR2: SGHKS and YYEKEE (reference sequence). Splitting of each subset's genomic DNA was done evenly across several immunoSEQ plates. In the source study's methods: ImmunoSEQ gave junction-only sequences without quality scores, so filtering differed. TCRdb's table, derived via immunoSEQ multiplex PCR, lists solely in-frame clones and lacks some. V and J calls plus clone size are reproduced from that table; the DNA served to infer D and trimming. This table holds about a million clones, approximately 76% found once.

The receptor's source is a man younger than 30 in good health. Source material: memory CD4+ T cells sorted from blood. Subset denoted: CD45RA-negative fraction. The chain has TRBV5-5 and TRBJ1-2; a possible D gene is TRBD1 (6 bases). The CDR3: CASSPGVTNYGYTF. The DNA for the CDR3 is TGTGCCAGCAGCCCAGGGGTTACGAACTATGGCTACACCTTC.